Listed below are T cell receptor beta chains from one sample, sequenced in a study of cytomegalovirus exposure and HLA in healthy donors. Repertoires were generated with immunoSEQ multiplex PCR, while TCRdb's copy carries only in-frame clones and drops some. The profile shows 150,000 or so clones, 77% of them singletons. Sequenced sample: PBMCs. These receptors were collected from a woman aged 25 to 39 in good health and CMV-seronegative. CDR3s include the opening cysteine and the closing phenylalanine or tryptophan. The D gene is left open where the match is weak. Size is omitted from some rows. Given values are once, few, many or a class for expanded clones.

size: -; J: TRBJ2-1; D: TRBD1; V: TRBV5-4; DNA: TGTGCCAGCAGCTCACAAAGGGGGCTGTCTTACAATGAGCAGTTCTTC; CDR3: CASSSQRGLSYNEQFF
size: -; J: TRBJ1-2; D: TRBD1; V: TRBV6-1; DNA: TGTGCCAGCAGTGAAGCGTACAGGGGGATTGACAACTATGGCTACACCTTC; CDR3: CASSEAYRGIDNYGYTF
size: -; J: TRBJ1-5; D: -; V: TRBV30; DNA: TGTGCCTGGAGCTGGGACAAAGGGCCGAATCAGCCCCAGCATTTT; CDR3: CAWSWDKGPNQPQHF
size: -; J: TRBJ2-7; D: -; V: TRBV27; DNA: TGTGCCAGCAGTATCTCGGGGGTTTCCTACGAGCAGTACTTC; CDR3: CASSISGVSYEQYF
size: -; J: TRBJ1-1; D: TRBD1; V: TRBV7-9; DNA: TGTGCCAGCAGCTACGGGACAGGACGCTGGATGAACACTGAAGCTTTCTTT; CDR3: CASSYGTGRWMNTEAFF
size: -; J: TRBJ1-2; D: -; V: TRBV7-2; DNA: TGTGCCAGCAGCTTATCCCACGGGACAAATTATGGCTACACCTTC; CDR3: CASSLSHGTNYGYTF
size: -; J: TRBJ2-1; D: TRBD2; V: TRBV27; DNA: TGTGCCATTCGATTCGGGACTAGCGGGGGCAATGAGCAGTTCTTC; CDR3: CAIRFGTSGGNEQFF
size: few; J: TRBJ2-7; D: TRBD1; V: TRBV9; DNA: TGTGCCAGCACCCTAGGGGACAGTCCAATTTGGGAGCAGTACTTC; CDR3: CASTLGDSPIWEQYF
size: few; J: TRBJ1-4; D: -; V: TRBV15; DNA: TGTGCCACCAGCAGGGCGCAGGGTGCAACTAATGAAAAACTGTTTTTT; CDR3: CATSRAQGATNEKLFF
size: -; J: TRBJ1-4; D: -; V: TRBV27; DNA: TGTGCCAGCAGTTTACGGGGGTCTGGACAAAAACTGTTTTTT; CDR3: CASSLRGSGQKLFF
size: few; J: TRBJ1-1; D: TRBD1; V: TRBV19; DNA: TGTGCCAGTAGTATAAACCGGGGACAGGGCACTGAAGCTTTCTTT; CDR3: CASSINRGQGTEAFF
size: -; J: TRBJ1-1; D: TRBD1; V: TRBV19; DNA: TGTGCCAGTAGTTCCCAGGACAGGGTTAACACTGAAGCTTTCTTT; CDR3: CASSSQDRVNTEAFF
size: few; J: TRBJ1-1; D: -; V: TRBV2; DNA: TGTGCCAGCAGTGAGGTGGGAGGGGGCACTGAAGCTTTCTTT; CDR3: CASSEVGGGTEAFF
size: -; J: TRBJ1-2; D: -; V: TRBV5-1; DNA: TGCGCCAGCAGCCTAGAAGGGGCTCCAGGGTACTATGGCTACACCTTC; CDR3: CASSLEGAPGYYGYTF
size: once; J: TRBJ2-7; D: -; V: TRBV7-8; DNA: TGTGCCAGCAGCTTAGCTGGACAGACCTACGAGCAGTACTTC; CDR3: CASSLAGQTYEQYF
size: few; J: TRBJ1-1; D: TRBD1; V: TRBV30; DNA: TGTGCCTGGAGGATTACAGGGGACACTGAAGCTTTCTTT; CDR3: CAWRITGDTEAFF
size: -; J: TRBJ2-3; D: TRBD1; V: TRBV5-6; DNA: TGTGCCAGCACCCGACTCCCGGGACAGGGTACAGATACGCAGTATTTT; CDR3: CASTRLPGQGTDTQYF
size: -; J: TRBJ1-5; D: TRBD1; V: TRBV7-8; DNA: TGTGCCAGCAGCTTAGTTCCCCCGAGACAGGGTACCGGTCAGCCCCAGCATTTT; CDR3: CASSLVPPRQGTGQPQHF